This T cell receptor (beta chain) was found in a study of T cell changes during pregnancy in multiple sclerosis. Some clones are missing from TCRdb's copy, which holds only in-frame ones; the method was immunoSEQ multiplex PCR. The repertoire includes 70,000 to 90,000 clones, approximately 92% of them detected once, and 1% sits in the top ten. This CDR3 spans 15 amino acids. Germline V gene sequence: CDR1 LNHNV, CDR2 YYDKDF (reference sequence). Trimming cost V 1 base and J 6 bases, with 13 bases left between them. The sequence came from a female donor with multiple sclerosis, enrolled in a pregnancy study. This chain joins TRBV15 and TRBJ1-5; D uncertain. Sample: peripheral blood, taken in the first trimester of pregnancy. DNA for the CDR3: TGTGCCACCAGCAGAGGGATTTTCGGCGGTCAGCCCCAGCATTTT. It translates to CATSRGIFGGQPQHF.